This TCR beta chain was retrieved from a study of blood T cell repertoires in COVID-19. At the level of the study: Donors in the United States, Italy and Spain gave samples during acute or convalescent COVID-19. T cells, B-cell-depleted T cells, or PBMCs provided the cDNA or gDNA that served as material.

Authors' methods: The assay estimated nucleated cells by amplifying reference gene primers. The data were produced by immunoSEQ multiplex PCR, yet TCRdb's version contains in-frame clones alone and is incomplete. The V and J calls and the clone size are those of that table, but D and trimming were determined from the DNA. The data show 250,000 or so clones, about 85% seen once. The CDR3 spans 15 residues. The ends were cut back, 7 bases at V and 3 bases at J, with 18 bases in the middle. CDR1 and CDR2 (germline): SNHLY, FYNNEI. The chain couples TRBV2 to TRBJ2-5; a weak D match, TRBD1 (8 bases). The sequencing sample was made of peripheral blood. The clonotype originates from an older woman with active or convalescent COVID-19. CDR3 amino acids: CASIQGAGREETQYF. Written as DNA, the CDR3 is TGTGCCAGCATTCAGGGGGCAGGGAGGGAAGAGACCCAGTACTTC. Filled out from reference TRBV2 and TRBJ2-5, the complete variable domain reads EPEVTQTPSHQVTQMGQEVILRCVPISNHLYFYWYRQILGQKVEFLVSFYNNEISEKSEIFDDQFSVERPDGSNFTLKIRSTKLEDSAMYFCASIQGAGREETQYFGPGTRLLVL.